These 23 T cell receptor beta chains were sequenced from one sample in a study of identical twins. Each CDR3 protein gets one entry after TCRdb re-called the 5' RACE reads with MiXCR. The profile shows 140,000 to 150,000 distinct CDR3 sequences, around 3.6% of them singletons. Sequencing input: memory T cells sorted from blood. The receptors derive from a man between 18 and 35 years old in good health.

This clonotype appeared many times. The chain links TRBV6-2 or TRBV6-3 to TRBJ1-5; D is undetermined. Germline loops: CDR1 MNHEY, CDR2 SVGEGT. The V end was cut by 2 bases, the J end by 5 bases, with 7 bases between. This CDR3 comprises 13 residues. CDR3 loop: CASSYESYQPQHF. Written as DNA, the CDR3 is TGTGCCAGCAGTTACGAAAGTTATCAGCCCCAGCATTTT.

This clonotype was seen at least ten times. The genes are TRBV18 and TRBJ2-3, with D perhaps TRBD2 (6 bases). The V end was cut by 0 bases, the J end by 3 bases, with 19 bases between. Germline CDR1 and CDR2: KGHSH and LQKENI. The CDR3 contains 18 residues. CDR3 loop: CASSPPFLTGALTDTQYF. The DNA for the CDR3 is TGTGCCAGCTCACCACCTTTTTTGACGGGAGCTTTGACAGATACGCAGTATTTT.

This clonotype was picked up many times. The V gene is TRBV4-1, the J gene TRBJ2-7; no definite D call. V was shortened by 6 bases and J by 0 bases, with 9 bases between the two germline ends. The CDR3 has 13 residues. Germline CDR1 and CDR2: MGHRA and YSYEKL. The CDR3 here is CASSPGNSYEQYV. The CDR3 DNA follows: TGCGCCAGCAGTCCAGGTAACTCCTACGAGCAGTACGTC.

This clonotype showed up just a few times. This chain connects TRBV7-2 to TRBJ1-1; the D is unclear. Germline V gives CDR1 SGHTA, CDR2 FQGNSA. CDR3 length: 11 amino acids. The V end lost 8 bases, the J end lost 1 base, and 5 bases lay between the germline ends. CDR3 nucleotide sequence: TGTGCCAGCTCCGAGAACACTGAAGCTTTCTTT. Its protein product is CASSENTEAFF. Looking up the rest from reference TRBV7-2 and TRBJ1-1 gives the full variable domain: GAGVSQSPSNKVTEKGKDVELRCDPISGHTALYWYRQSLGQGLEFLIYFQGNSAPDKSGLPSDRFSAERTGGSVSTLTIQRTQQEDSAVYLCASSENTEAFFGQGTRLTVV.

In DNA form, the CDR3 reads TGTGCCAGTAGTATACGCGGGCAGGGGGCGACCGGGGAGCTGTTTTTT. It encodes CASSIRGQGATGELFF. The gene calls are TRBV19 and TRBJ2-2, with TRBD1 matching 8 bases. From germline, CDR1 is LNHDA and CDR2 SQIVND (reference sequence). This CDR3 is 16 amino acids long. V shed 2 bases and J 5 bases; nucleotides not matched to a gene: 7.

This clonotype was detected ten times or more. The V and J genes are TRBV7-8 and TRBJ2-7, with D tentatively TRBD2 (6 bases). The CDR3 has 13 amino acids. Germline V gene lookup returns CDR1 SGHVS and CDR2 FQNEAQ. V was cut by 5 bases and J by 5 bases, with 13 bases left in between. In nucleotides, the CDR3 is TGTGCCAGCAGCCTCGGGGGTCCCAACGAGCAGTACGTC. This translates into CASSLGGPNEQYV.

Many counts were recorded for this clonotype. CDR3 in DNA: TGCGCCAGCAGCTCCGAGCGGGATCCGTATGAGCAGTTCTTC. Translating gives CASSSERDPYEQFF. The rearrangement uses TRBV4-1 and TRBJ2-1; 7 nucleotides align to TRBD2. The V gene end was trimmed by 5 bases and the J gene end by 8 bases; junction bases not matched to a gene: 9. Germline-derived CDR1 and CDR2 are MGHRA and YSYEKL. This CDR3 has 14 residues.

This clonotype was seen ten or more times. V and J are TRBV18 and TRBJ2-1, with TRBD2 matching 9 bases. The CDR3 covers 14 residues. The germline CDR1 and CDR2 sequences are KGHSH and LQKENI. The J segment lost 10 bases and the V segment lost 5 bases, leaving 9 bases of the junction unmatched. Here the CDR3 reads CASSDLTSGQEQFF. The CDR3 nucleotides are TGTGCCAGCTCAGATCTGACTAGCGGCCAGGAGCAGTTCTTC. Filled out from reference TRBV18 and TRBJ2-1, the complete variable domain reads NAGVMQNPRHLVRRRGQEARLRCSPMKGHSHVYWYRQLPEEGLKFMVYLQKENIIDESGMPKERFSAEFPKEGPSILRIQQVVRGDSAAYFCASSDLTSGQEQFFGPGTRLTVL.

Ten or more counts support this clonotype. The chain employs TRBV29-1 and TRBJ2-2; D remains ambiguous. Germline assignment: CDR1 SQVTM and CDR2 ANQGSEA. The ends were cut back, 0 bases at V and 5 bases at J, with 10 bases in the middle. The CDR3 is 14 amino acids. The CDR3 loop reads CSVEESLRTGELFF. The CDR3 DNA sequence: TGCAGCGTTGAAGAGTCCCTCAGGACCGGGGAGCTGTTTTTT.

This clonotype was seen ten or more times. The chain carries TRBV11-2 and TRBJ1-1; D ambiguous. Per germline, CDR1 SGHAT and CDR2 FQNNGV. The V gene lost 5 bases and the J gene lost 0 bases, with 13 bases spanning the gap. There are 15 residues in the CDR3. The chain's CDR3 is CASSRAKAMNTEAFF. The CDR3 DNA follows: TGTGCCAGCAGCCGCGCAAAGGCCATGAACACTGAAGCTTTCTTT.

The table lists this clonotype with a few counts. V usage is TRBV3-1 and J usage is TRBJ2-1; the D is unclear. The germline CDR1 and CDR2 sequences are LGHDT and YNNKEL (reference sequence). This CDR3 comprises 14 residues. Trimming cost V 1 base and J 6 bases, with 10 bases left between them. In DNA form, the CDR3 reads TGTGCCAGCAGCCAAGGGCGGCAGTCCAATGAGCAGTTCTTC. As protein: CASSQGRQSNEQFF.

This clonotype was seen at least ten times. The J gene is TRBJ1-6, the V gene TRBV27; perhaps TRBD1 as D (6 bases). This CDR3 has 14 amino acids. V was trimmed by 2 bases and J by 10 bases, leaving 12 bases between them. The germline CDR1 and CDR2 sequences are MNHEY and SMNVEV (reference sequence). The CDR3 DNA reads TGTGCCAGCAGTTTAACAGGGAACTACTCACCCCTCCACTTT. Its translation: CASSLTGNYSPLHF.

This clonotype has a count of ten or more. V and J are TRBV20-1 and TRBJ2-1, with 8 bases aligning to TRBD2. The germline CDR1 and CDR2 sequences are DFQATT and SNEGSKA (reference sequence). This CDR3 comprises 17 residues. Trimming cost V 6 bases and J 0 bases; bases outside gene matches: 13. The CDR3 sequence is CSATRTSSISSYNEQFF. CDR3 nucleotides: TGCAGTGCCACCCGGACTAGCTCCATTAGCTCCTACAATGAGCAGTTCTTC.

This clonotype has ten or more counts. J is TRBJ2-1 and V is TRBV5-1; 8 positions agree with TRBD2. V was clipped by 4 bases and J by 12 bases; unmatched bases: 9. CDR1 is SGHRS, CDR2 YFSETQ, per germline. The CDR3 sequence is 13 residues long. The CDR3 sequence is CASSALAEGMQFF. The CDR3 DNA follows: TGCGCCAGCAGCGCACTAGCGGAAGGAATGCAGTTCTTC.

This clonotype was counted ten times or more. The V call is TRBV7-2, the J call TRBJ2-7; D is ambiguous. Per the germline V gene, CDR1 is SGHTA and CDR2 is FQGNSA. The V gene lost 3 bases and the J gene lost 6 bases, with 18 bases spanning the gap. The CDR3 length is 15 residues. The CDR3 nucleotides are TGTGCCAGCAGCTTTGAGTCTTTGGTTCTGGGCGAGCAGTACTTC. It is translated as CASSFESLVLGEQYF.

This clonotype was seen ten or more times. V usage is TRBV5-6 and J usage is TRBJ2-1; TRBD2 matches at 7 bases. The CDR3 runs to 17 residues. V gave up 1 base and J gave up 2 bases; unmatched junction bases: 9. Germline V gene sequence: CDR1 SGHDT, CDR2 YYEEEE. The CDR3 bases are TGTGCCAGCAGCTTGATTGATTCGGCGGGAGCCTACAATGAGCAGTTCTTC. Translating it yields CASSLIDSAGAYNEQFF.

This clonotype was counted many times. The rearrangement joins TRBV20-1 to TRBJ1-2, with 8 bases lining up with TRBD1. The CDR3 length is 13 residues. Germline assignment: CDR1 DFQATT and CDR2 SNEGSKA (reference sequence). V lost 5 bases and J lost 4; bases outside the gene matches: 6. CDR3 sequence reads: CSAYRQGSYGYTF. In DNA form, the CDR3 reads TGCAGTGCTTACCGACAGGGGAGCTATGGCTACACCTTC.

This clonotype was seen repeatedly, ten times or more. The V gene is TRBV4-3, the J gene TRBJ2-3; weak D call: TRBD1 (6 bases). The CDR3 consists of 16 residues. V lost 1 base and J 3 bases, leaving 14 bases between the germline ends. CDR1 LGHNA and CDR2 YSLEER come from the germline V gene. CDR3 nucleotide sequence: TGCGCCAGCAGCCAAGGCCCAGGGGTGGCGACAGATACGCAGTATTTT. It is translated as CASSQGPGVATDTQYF.

This clonotype was counted at least ten times. The chain recombines TRBV15 with TRBJ1-4, with D maybe TRBD1 (5 bases). Germline values: CDR1 LNHNV, CDR2 YYDKDF (reference sequence). V was pared by 9 bases and J by 11 bases, with 25 bases between. The CDR3 extends over 15 amino acids. CDR3 sequence (DNA): TGTGCCACGGGTCCCCCCGGGACGGGGGGAGGGAAACTGTTTTTT. As protein: CATGPPGTGGGKLFF.

This clonotype has ten or more counts. V gene TRBV7-2 combines with J gene TRBJ2-7, with D hard to call. This CDR3 is built from 13 residues. V was trimmed by 1 base and J by 4 bases, leaving 8 bases between them. From germline, CDR1 is SGHTA and CDR2 FQGNSA. CDR3 region: CASSLGKRYEQYF. In DNA, the CDR3 is TGTGCCAGCAGCTTAGGTAAAAGGTACGAGCAGTACTTC.

J is TRBJ1-5 and V is TRBV4-3; D remains ambiguous. The germline V gene has CDR1 LGHNA and CDR2 YSLEER. CDR3 size: 16 residues. The V end was cut by 2 bases, the J end by 2 bases, with 13 bases between. As DNA, the CDR3 is TGCGCCAGCAGCCAACCTTGGGCCCACGGCAATCAGCCCCAGCATTTT. Residues: CASSQPWAHGNQPQHF.

This clonotype has ten or more counts. The V and J genes are TRBV6-5 and TRBJ1-2, with a weak D call TRBD1 (6 bases). Trimming removed 4 bases at V and 7 bases at J, with 19 bases between. In germline, CDR1 is MNHEY, CDR2 SVGAGI. The CDR3 runs 15 residues. CDR3 nucleotide sequence: TGTGCCAGCAGTTCCCTGGAGAGGGGGTTTCGTGGCTACACCTTC. Translated: CASSSLERGFRGYTF.

The sample holds many counts of this clonotype. CDR3 sequence: CASSPGGRARTDTQYF. CDR3 nucleotide sequence: TGTGCCAGCAGCCCAGGGGGGAGGGCCAGGACAGATACGCAGTATTTT. The chain joins TRBV9 to TRBJ2-3; D might be TRBD1 or TRBD2, each matching 7 bases. Trimming left V 4 bases short and J 3 bases short, with 18 bases between. This CDR3 contains 16 residues. Germline CDR1 reads SGDLS; CDR2 reads YYNGEE. The entire variable domain, with the rest obtained from reference TRBV9 and TRBJ2-3, is as follows: DSGVTQTPKHLITATGQRVTLRCSPRSGDLSVYWYQQSLDQGLQFLIQYYNGEERAKGNILERFSAQQFPDLHSELNLSSLELGDSALYFCASSPGGRARTDTQYFGPGTRLTVL.